This TCR beta chain was documented in a study of cytomegalovirus exposure and HLA in healthy donors. Study-level information: Early on, a data release was issued that held roughly 80 million unique TCRs from HLA-typed donors.

Regarding this clone: Its antigen is not known.

The PCR was carried out with 60 Vbeta primers and 13 Jbeta primers. Only in-frame clones appear in the TCRdb table, and some are missing; sequencing was by immunoSEQ multiplex PCR. The sample contains some 150,000 clones, roughly three quarters of which appear only once. Notes on the study in general: The classifier was said to identify cytomegalovirus status with high specificity and sensitivity. Earlier findings revealed that most TCR beta V segments proved productive either about 87% or about 30% of the time. A reported reduction in N-insertions relative to the roughly 710-donor mean was seen in an Asian-associated ancestry cluster in a later analysis.

V dropped 4 bases and J dropped 0; count of bases not matched to a gene: 3. This CDR3 is built from 17 residues. CDR1 and CDR2 (germline): SGHNT, YYREEE (reference sequence). This chain links TRBV5-4 with TRBJ2-3, with TRBD2 matching over 15 bases. The TCR sequence derives from a woman between 40 and 55 years old in good health and CMV-seropositive. The sample comprised PBMCs. The CDR3: CASSPGLAGGSTDTQYF. CDR3 coding DNA: TGTGCCAGCAGCCCGGGACTAGCGGGGGGAAGCACAGATACGCAGTATTTT.